The 3 T cell receptor beta chains presented below share a single source sample, sequenced in a study of T cell repertoires in urothelial bladder cancer. Assay used: immunoSEQ multiplex PCR; TCRdb lists only in-frame clones, some missing. In the table there are around 12,000 clones, under 70% of which are singletons. Sequences were obtained from tumor-infiltrating cells from bladder cancer. Every receptor here comes from a human donor with a benign inflammatory bladder lesion.

The chain combines TRBV5-1 with TRBJ2-1; D might be TRBD1 (6 bases). CDR3 size: 15 residues. V shed 4 bases and J shed 5 bases, with 16 bases lying between them. CDR1 is SGHRS and CDR2 is YFSETQ in the germline V gene. This CDR3 is CASSPGQYRDNEQFF. The CDR3 nucleotides read TGCGCCAGCAGCCCAGGACAGTATAGGGACAATGAGCAGTTCTTC.

V is TRBV29-1 and J is TRBJ2-3; D uncertain. The CDR3 runs to 15 residues. V shed 1 base and J shed 6 bases, with 17 bases lying between them. Germline V gene sequence: CDR1 SQVTM, CDR2 ANQGSEA. This CDR3 reads CSVEVVRERPDTQYF. The CDR3 nucleotides are TGCAGCGTTGAAGTAGTTAGAGAAAGGCCCGATACGCAGTATTTT.

The chain employs TRBV19 and TRBJ2-2; TRBD1 might be the D (6 bases). Between the trimmed V and J ends, which lost 9 bases and 0 bases, there was a span of 20 bases. Germline CDR1 reads LNHDA; CDR2 reads SQIVND (reference sequence). This CDR3 comprises 17 residues. The CDR3: CASQPPRGRTNTGELFF. Written as DNA, the CDR3 is TGTGCCAGCCAACCCCCCAGGGGCCGAACGAACACCGGGGAGCTGTTTTTT.